The sequence of this T cell receptor beta chain was determined in a study of T cell repertoires in cytomegalovirus infection. The wider study: Based on public TCR beta signatures, there were indications of CMV infection and of a matching HLA type.

Study-wide results and caveats: Predominance within the ex vivo response was attributable to HLA-C-restricted CMV-specific TCR beta clonotypes.

TCRdb called the reads again in MiXCR, with one record for every CDR3 protein. The sample lists 400,000 to 600,000 distinct CDR3 sequences, about 44% seen once, with roughly two fifths in the top ten. Of note for this clonotype: Its antigen is as yet unknown.

The CDR3 covers 14 residues. Germline V gives CDR1 MNHNS, CDR2 SASEGT. The V and J ends lost 5 bases and 10 bases respectively, with 15 bases between them. This TCR was sampled from a human donor in good health (CMV status not recorded). Some clones in this sample may be carry-over from other donors' samples. The starting material was cultured PBMCs, obtained from culture after CMV antigen stimulation. The rearrangement links TRBV6-1 to TRBJ1-6; a possible D gene is TRBD1 (6 bases). The CDR3 DNA sequence: TGTGCCAGCAGTTTACGGACAGCAGAATCACCCCTCCACTTT. Translating gives CASSLRTAESPLHF.